The text below deals with one T cell receptor (beta chain). Its antigen is unidentified. The CDR3 is 15 residues long. Trimming removed 2 bases at V and 4 bases at J, with 12 bases between. Germline CDR1 is KGHSH and CDR2 is LQKENI. Constant-segment-primed 5'RACE gave TCR alpha and TCR beta cDNA libraries with sample barcodes and UMIs. Via MiXCR, TCRdb re-called the 5' RACE reads, giving one row per CDR3 protein. The repertoire holds hundreds of thousands of distinct CDR3 sequences, around 15% seen once, with about 20% in the top ten. This record comes from a study of T-cell memory formation after mild COVID-19. Study results and limitations: Several responding clones turned up in pre-infection memory, indicating that cross-reactive memory may have taken part. Nothing confirmed that second-wave clones peaking on day 37 were specific for SARS-CoV-2. Clones that contracted clustered mainly in CM and EM if CD4+ and in EMRA if CD8+.

The sequenced sample was PBMCs or a T cell subset sorted from them (not recorded which). The chain recombines TRBV18 with TRBJ2-1; TRBD1 is a possible D gene (5 bases). This TCR derives from a young man who had mild COVID-19 (a few samples of this study predate the infection). Cell type and time point are not known. The CDR3 DNA follows: TGTGCCAGCTCACCAGAAGGGGCCCATTACAATGAGCAGTTCTTC. Its translation is CASSPEGAHYNEQFF.